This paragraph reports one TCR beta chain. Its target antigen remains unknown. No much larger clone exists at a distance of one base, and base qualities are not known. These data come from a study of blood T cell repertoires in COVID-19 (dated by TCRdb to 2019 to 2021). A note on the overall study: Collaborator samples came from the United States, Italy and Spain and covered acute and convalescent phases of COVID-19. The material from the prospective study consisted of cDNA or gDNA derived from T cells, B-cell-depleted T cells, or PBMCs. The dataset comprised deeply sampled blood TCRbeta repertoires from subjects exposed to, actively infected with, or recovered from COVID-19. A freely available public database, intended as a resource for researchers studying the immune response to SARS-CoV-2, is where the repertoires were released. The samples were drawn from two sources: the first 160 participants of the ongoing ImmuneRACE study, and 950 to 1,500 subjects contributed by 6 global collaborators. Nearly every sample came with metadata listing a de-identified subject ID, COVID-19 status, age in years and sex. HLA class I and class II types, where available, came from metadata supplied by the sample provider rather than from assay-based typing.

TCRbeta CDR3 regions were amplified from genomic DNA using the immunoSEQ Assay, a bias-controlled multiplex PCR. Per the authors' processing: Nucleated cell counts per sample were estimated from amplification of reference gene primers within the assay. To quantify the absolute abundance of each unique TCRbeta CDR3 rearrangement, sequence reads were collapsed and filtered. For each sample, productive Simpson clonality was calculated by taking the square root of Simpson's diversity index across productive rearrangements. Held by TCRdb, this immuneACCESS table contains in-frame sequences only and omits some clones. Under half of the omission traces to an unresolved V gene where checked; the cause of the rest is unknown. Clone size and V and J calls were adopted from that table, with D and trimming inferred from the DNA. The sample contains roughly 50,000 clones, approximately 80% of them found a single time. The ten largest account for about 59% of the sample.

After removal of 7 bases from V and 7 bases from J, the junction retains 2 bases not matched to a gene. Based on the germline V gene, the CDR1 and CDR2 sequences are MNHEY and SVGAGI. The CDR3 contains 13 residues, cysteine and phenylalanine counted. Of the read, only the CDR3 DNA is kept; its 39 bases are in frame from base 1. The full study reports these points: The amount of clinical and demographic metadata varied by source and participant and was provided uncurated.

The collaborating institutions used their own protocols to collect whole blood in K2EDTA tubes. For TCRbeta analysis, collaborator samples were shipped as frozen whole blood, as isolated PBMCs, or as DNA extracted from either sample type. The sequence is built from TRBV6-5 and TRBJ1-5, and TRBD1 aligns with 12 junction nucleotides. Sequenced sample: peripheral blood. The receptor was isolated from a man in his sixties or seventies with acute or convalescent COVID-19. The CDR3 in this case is CASKGTGGQPQHF. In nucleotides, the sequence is TGTGCCAGCAAGGGGACAGGGGGCCAGCCCCAGCATTTT.